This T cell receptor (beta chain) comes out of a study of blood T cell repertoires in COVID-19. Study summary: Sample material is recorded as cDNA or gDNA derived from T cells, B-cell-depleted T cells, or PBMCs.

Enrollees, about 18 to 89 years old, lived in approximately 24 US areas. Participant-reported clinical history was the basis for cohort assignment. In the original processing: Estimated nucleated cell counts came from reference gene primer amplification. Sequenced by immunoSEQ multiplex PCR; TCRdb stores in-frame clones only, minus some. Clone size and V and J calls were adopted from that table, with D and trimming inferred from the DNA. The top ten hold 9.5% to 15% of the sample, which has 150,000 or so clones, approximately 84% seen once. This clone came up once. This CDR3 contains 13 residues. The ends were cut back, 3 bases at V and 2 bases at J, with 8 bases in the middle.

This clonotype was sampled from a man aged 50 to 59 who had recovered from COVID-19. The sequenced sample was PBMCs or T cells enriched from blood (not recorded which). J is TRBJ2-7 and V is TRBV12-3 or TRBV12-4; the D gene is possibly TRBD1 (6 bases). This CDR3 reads CASSFRQAYEQYF. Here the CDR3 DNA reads TGTGCCAGCAGTTTTCGACAGGCCTACGAGCAGTACTTC.